This T cell receptor beta chain is drawn from a study of post-analysis software for immune sequencing data. Study context: Multiple sclerosis in the patients followed relapsing-remitting, secondary progressive and progressive-relapsing courses. Overall study results and limits: Five TRBV segments occurring more often in patients than controls included TRBV5-6, TRBV5-1 and TRBV20-1.

Included in the TCR beta cDNA libraries were unique molecular identifiers. TCRdb itself ran the PCR reads through MiXCR, one entry per CDR3 protein. The repertoire holds about 430,000 distinct CDR3 sequences, with more than 30% as singletons. Of note for this clonotype: Its target is unknown.

The CDR3 is made up of 14 amino acids. Deletions cut 2 bases from V and 4 bases from J, with 11 bases between. Per germline, CDR1 MGHDK and CDR2 SYGVNS. The TCR was taken from a girl aged 2-9 years with multiple sclerosis. The chain uses TRBV25-1 and TRBJ1-1, with D possibly being TRBD1 (5 bases). The specimen sequenced was blood. The CDR3 sequence is CASSEVLGGTEAFF. The CDR3 DNA follows: TGTGCCAGCAGTGAAGTTTTGGGGGGCACTGAAGCTTTCTTT.